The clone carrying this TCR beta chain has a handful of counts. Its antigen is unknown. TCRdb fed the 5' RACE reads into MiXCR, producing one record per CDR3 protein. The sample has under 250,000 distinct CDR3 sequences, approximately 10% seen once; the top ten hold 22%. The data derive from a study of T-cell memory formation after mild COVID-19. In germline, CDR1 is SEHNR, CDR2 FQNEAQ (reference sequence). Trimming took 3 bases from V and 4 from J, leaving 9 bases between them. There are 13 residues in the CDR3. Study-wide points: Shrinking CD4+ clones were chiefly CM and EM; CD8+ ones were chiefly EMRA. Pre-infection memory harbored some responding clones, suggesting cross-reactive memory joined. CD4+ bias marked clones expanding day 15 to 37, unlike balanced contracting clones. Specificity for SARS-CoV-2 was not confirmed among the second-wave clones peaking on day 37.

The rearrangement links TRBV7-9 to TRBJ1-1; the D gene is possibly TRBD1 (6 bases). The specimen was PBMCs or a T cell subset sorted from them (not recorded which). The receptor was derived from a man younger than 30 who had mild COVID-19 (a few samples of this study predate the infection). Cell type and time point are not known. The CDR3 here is CASSFAGATEAFF. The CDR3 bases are TGTGCCAGCAGCTTCGCAGGGGCCACTGAAGCTTTCTTT.